Following are 3 T cell receptor beta chains from one sample sequenced in a study of blood T cell repertoires in COVID-19. The method was immunoSEQ multiplex PCR; TCRdb's version includes in-frame clones alone and lacks a portion of them. The sample carries tens of thousands of clones, around 87% recorded once. Sample: peripheral blood. Receptors were obtained from a woman over 75 with acute or convalescent COVID-19.

This chain links TRBV18 with TRBJ1-4; a possible D gene is TRBD1 (6 bases). Germline V gives CDR1 KGHSH, CDR2 LQKENI. This CDR3 contains 13 residues. V was shortened by 3 bases and J by 8 bases, with 10 bases between the two germline ends. CDR3 bases: TGTGCCAGCTCACCGGACAGTTGGGAAAAACTGTTTTTT. This codes for CASSPDSWEKLFF.

The chain recombines TRBV6-2 or TRBV6-3 with TRBJ2-1; TRBD2 matches at 9 bases. Unmatched junction bases numbered 3, after V lost 5 bases and J lost 4 bases. Germline CDR1 reads MNHEY; CDR2 reads SVGEGT. The CDR3 length is 14 residues. The CDR3 region has the DNA TGTGCCAGCAGTCTTGGACTAGCGTACAATGAGCAGTTCTTC. Translated: CASSLGLAYNEQFF.

The rearrangement joins TRBV11-1 to TRBJ1-1, with 8 bases lining up with TRBD1. CDR1 and CDR2 (germline): SGHAT, FQDESV (reference sequence). The trim removed 3 bases at V and 6 bases at J, leaving 6 bases unmatched. This CDR3 is 14 amino acids long. CDR3 nucleotides: TGTGCCAGCAGCTTTCCGGGACAGGCGGCTGAAGCTTTCTTT. Amino acid sequence: CASSFPGQAAEAFF.